This T cell receptor beta chain was identified in a study of shared clonotypes between healthy human individuals. For the study at large: Participating donors consisted of two women and a few men aged 18 to 49.

This clone was found a few times. Here immunoSEQ multiplex PCR was the method, and the copy in TCRdb shows in-frame clones only, minus some. The sample lists around 200,000 clones, approximately 60% occurring once. CDR1 MNHEY and CDR2 SVGAGI come from the germline V gene. The V gene lost 6 bases and the J gene lost 6 bases, with 6 bases spanning the gap. The CDR3 length is 11 residues. This sequence was found in a man aged 25-45 years in good health. The sample taken for sequencing was memory CD4+ T cells sorted from blood. Subset described: CD45RA-negative fraction. The chain links TRBV6-5 to TRBJ2-1; no definite D call. The CDR3 nucleotides read TGTGCCAGCAGGGACGGCAATGAGCAGTTCTTC. Protein: CASRDGNEQFF.